The present T cell receptor beta chain was sequenced within a study of blood T cell repertoires in COVID-19. In the study overall: COVID-19 samples from acute and convalescent phases originated in the United States, Italy and Spain. From T cells, B-cell-depleted T cells, or PBMCs came the material, which was cDNA or gDNA.

In the authors' workflow: Reference gene primer amplification in the assay estimated nucleated cell counts. The data were produced by immunoSEQ multiplex PCR, yet TCRdb's version contains in-frame clones alone and is incomplete. V and J calls and clone size come straight from that table; D and trimming were deduced from the DNA. The repertoire holds nearly 350,000 clones, with approximately 82% as singletons. V lost 0 bases and J 11 bases, leaving 10 bases between the germline ends. This CDR3 spans 13 amino acids. Germline loops: CDR1 MNHEY, CDR2 SVGAGI. The sequence came from a man younger than 40 with active or convalescent COVID-19. The sample was peripheral blood. The V gene is TRBV6-5, the J gene TRBJ1-4; D is unresolved. The CDR3 is CASSYSMFGKLFF. CDR3 DNA: TGTGCCAGCAGTTACTCTATGTTCGGGAAACTGTTTTTT.